The present T cell receptor (beta chain) was sequenced within a study of metastatic and nonmetastatic thyroid tumors. General study results and limits: Reported TCR beta diversity, measured in blood and tumor, was significantly higher for malignant thyroid tumors than for benign nodules.

Regarding this clone: Its antigen is currently unknown. One base away lies a much larger clone, so this may be a sequencing read error.

The CDR3 contains 8 residues. Looked up from germline, CDR1 is SQVTM and CDR2 is ANQGSEA. Through MiXCR, TCRdb re-clonotyped the PCR reads. The sample contains over 25,000 clones, roughly 21% of which appear only once. None of the patients had undergone any treatment ahead of thyroid surgery. The rearrangement uses TRBV29-1 and TRBJ1-1; D unclear. This TCR derives from a female donor with papillary thyroid cancer or a benign thyroid nodule (not recorded which). Some clones in this sample may be carry-over from other donors' samples. Specimen: blood. CDR3 DNA: TGCAGCATTGAGAATGCTTTCTTT. This codes for CSIENAFF.